These 8 T cell receptor beta chains share one sample of origin, sequenced in a study of blood T cell repertoires in COVID-19. This table comes from immunoSEQ multiplex PCR, and its TCRdb copy is limited to in-frame clones, with some not included. Here the sample spans 400,000 to 450,000 clones, roughly nine tenths being singletons. Sequencing used PBMCs or T cells enriched from blood (not recorded which). These receptors came from a man younger than 45 who had recovered from COVID-19.

This clone came up once. The chain couples TRBV28 to TRBJ1-2; TRBD1 matches 7 bases. The junction had 4 bases not matched to a gene; V was cut back by 5 bases and J by 1 base. The V gene's germline CDR1 is MDHEN and CDR2 SYDVKM. This CDR3 comprises 14 residues. CDR3 nucleotide sequence: TGTGCCAGCAGTAAGACAGGGATTAACTATGGCTACACCTTC. This gives the protein CASSKTGINYGYTF.

The chain employs TRBV27 and TRBJ2-1; 8 bases are a match to TRBD2. The V segment lost 5 bases and the J segment 5 bases; nucleotides outside the gene matches: 8. There are 15 residues in the CDR3. CDR1 is MNHEY and CDR2 is SMNVEV in the germline V gene (reference sequence). CDR3 coding DNA: TGTGCCAGCAGTCCCCGACTAGCGCGGGACAATGAGCAGTTCTTC. This sequence encodes CASSPRLARDNEQFF.

The V gene is TRBV6-6, the J gene TRBJ1-1; a weak D match, TRBD1 (5 bases). V gave up 4 bases and J gave up 6 bases, with 15 bases separating them. Germline loops: CDR1 MNHNY, CDR2 SVGAGI (reference sequence). This CDR3 comprises 14 residues. CDR3 sequence reads: CASSFRGGESEAFF. CDR3 in DNA: TGTGCCAGCAGTTTTAGGGGTGGGGAATCTGAAGCTTTCTTT.

The chain employs TRBV6-5 and TRBJ2-7, with TRBD2 matching 7 bases. CDR1 is MNHEY, CDR2 SVGAGI, per germline. Losses at the gene ends were 2 bases for V and 1 base for J; bases not matched to a gene: 2. CDR3 length: 14 amino acids. CDR3 nucleotides: TGTGCCAGCAGTTACGTGGGGGGGTCCTACGAGCAGTACTTC. Translating it yields CASSYVGGSYEQYF.

The genes are TRBV7-6 and TRBJ2-3; 12 positions match TRBD2. Trimming cost V 5 bases and J 1 base; bases outside gene matches: 7. Germline-derived CDR1 and CDR2 are SGHVS and FNYEAQ. The CDR3 runs 17 residues. The CDR3 here is CASSPTSGGQGTDTQYF. CDR3 DNA: TGTGCCAGCAGCCCGACTAGCGGGGGCCAAGGCACAGATACGCAGTATTTT.

The V call is TRBV6-5, the J call TRBJ2-1; 7 positions agree with TRBD2. This CDR3 is built from 14 residues. Unmatched junction bases numbered 8, after V lost 0 bases and J lost 12 bases. CDR1 and CDR2 from the germline V gene are MNHEY and SVGAGI. The CDR3 sequence is CASSYSISRTRQFF. CDR3 bases: TGTGCCAGCAGTTACTCGATTAGCAGGACTAGGCAGTTCTTC.

This chain links TRBV4-1 with TRBJ2-1; D possibly corresponds to TRBD1 (5 bases). Germline values: CDR1 MGHRA, CDR2 YSYEKL. The CDR3 covers 14 residues. V gave up 3 bases and J gave up 6 bases, with 12 bases separating them. The CDR3 here is CASSHPDSSNEQFF. CDR3 sequence (DNA): TGCGCCAGCAGCCACCCCGACAGCAGCAATGAGCAGTTCTTC.

The chain combines TRBV28 with TRBJ2-3, with D perhaps TRBD2 (6 bases). This CDR3 has 13 residues. Germline CDR1 reads MDHEN; CDR2 reads SYDVKM. Trimming pared 7 bases from V and 1 base from J, leaving 9 bases between. CDR3 DNA: TGTGCCAGCAAGTCTAGCGGCACAGATACGCAGTATTTT. As protein: CASKSSGTDTQYF. The full variable domain, completed using reference TRBV28 and TRBJ2-3, is DVKVTQSSRYLVKRTGEKVFLECVQDMDHENMFWYRQDPGLGLRLIYFSYDVKMKEKGDIPEGYSVSREKKERFSLILESASTNQTSMYLCASKSSGTDTQYFGPGTRLTVL.